The 26 T cell receptor beta chains listed next were all sequenced from one sample in a study of Graves' ophthalmopathy and Graves' hyperthyroidism. RNA transcripts served as template for amplifying TCR beta CDR3 sequences. HTBI-primed first-round RT-PCR preceded second-round multiplex PCR. Using its own MiXCR run on the multiplex PCR reads, TCRdb lists one record per CDR3 protein. The table lists fewer than 250,000 distinct CDR3 sequences, around 28% of them singletons. Sequencing was performed on peripheral blood. The receptor source for this set is a man between 45 and 60 years old with Graves' ophthalmopathy.

The genes are TRBV6-2 or TRBV6-3 and TRBJ2-2, with 9 bases lining up with TRBD2. The junction had 6 bases not matched to a gene; V was cut back by 6 bases and J by 7 bases. The CDR3 is 14 residues long. Germline V lookup: CDR1 MNHEY, CDR2 SVGEGT. The CDR3 spells CASRLAGAGGELFF. In DNA form, the CDR3 reads TGTGCCAGCAGATTAGCGGGAGCAGGCGGGGAGCTGTTTTTT.

This clonotype was detected ten times or more. The V and J genes are TRBV28 and TRBJ1-2; D gene ambiguous. Trimming took off 5 bases at V and 7 bases at J, with 11 bases between the two ends. The CDR3 length is 12 residues. Germline CDR1 and CDR2: MDHEN and SYDVKM. CDR3 region: CASSGLKRGYTF. The CDR3 DNA sequence: TGTGCCAGCAGTGGTTTGAAGCGTGGCTACACCTTC.

This clonotype was recorded at least ten times. V is TRBV6-1 and J is TRBJ2-2, with 8 bases lining up with TRBD2. Germline trimming cut 6 bases from V and 3 bases from J; bases unmatched to any gene: 3. The CDR3 totals 14 residues. The germline CDR1 and CDR2 sequences are MNHNS and SASEGT. The CDR3 region is CASSDSGDTGELFF. In DNA, the CDR3 is TGTGCCAGCAGCGATAGCGGGGACACCGGGGAGCTGTTTTTT.

This chain uses TRBV12-3 or TRBV12-4 with TRBJ1-2, with TRBD1 matching over 7 bases. J lost 2 bases, V lost 5 bases, and 5 bases had no gene match. This CDR3 has 14 residues. CDR3 bases: TGTGCCAGCAGTCACCTGACAGGGAACTATGGCTACACCTTC. Amino acid sequence: CASSHLTGNYGYTF.

There are many counts of this clonotype. The rearrangement links TRBV6-1 to TRBJ1-1; a possible D gene is TRBD1 (6 bases). The CDR3 is 15 residues long. Germline values: CDR1 MNHNS, CDR2 SASEGT. The V and J ends lost 7 bases and 1 base respectively, with 16 bases between them. The CDR3 DNA is TGTGCCAGCATCCTGACCGGGACATCGAACACTGAAGCTTTCTTT. Its protein product is CASILTGTSNTEAFF.

This rearrangement joins TRBV12-3 or TRBV12-4 to TRBJ2-5, with D unclear. The V end was cut by 6 bases, the J end by 5 bases, with 13 bases between. CDR3 length: 13 amino acids. This CDR3 is CASRFYQEETQYF. For the CDR3, the DNA is TGTGCCAGCAGATTTTATCAAGAGGAGACCCAGTACTTC.

In this sample, this clonotype turned up many times. The chain has TRBV29-1 and TRBJ2-5; D gene unclear. CDR3 length: 14 residues. Trimming cost V 0 bases and J 1 base, with 9 bases left between them. CDR1 is SQVTM and CDR2 is ANQGSEA in the germline V gene. The CDR3 loop reads CSVEEGYAQETQYF. For the CDR3, the DNA is TGCAGCGTTGAAGAGGGGTACGCCCAAGAGACCCAGTACTTC. The full variable domain, in which reference TRBV29-1 and TRBJ2-5 provide the parts outside the CDR3, is SAVISQKPSRDICQRGTSLTIQCQVDSQVTMMFWYRQQPGQSLTLIATANQGSEATYESGFVIDKFPISRPNLTFSTLTVSNMSPEDSSIYLCSVEEGYAQETQYFGPGTRLLVL.

This clonotype was detected many times. V gene TRBV29-1 combines with J gene TRBJ2-5; no firm D call. The CDR3 sequence is 13 residues long. Between the trimmed V and J ends, which lost 3 bases and 5 bases, there was a span of 13 bases. Germline V gene sequence: CDR1 SQVTM, CDR2 ANQGSEA. Here the CDR3 reads CSVETDHRETQYF. The CDR3 DNA reads TGCAGCGTTGAGACGGACCATAGGGAGACCCAGTACTTC.

The chain is built from TRBV12-5 and TRBJ2-7; 10 bases are a match to TRBD1. V trimming: 6 bases; J trimming: 5 bases; junction bases outside the gene matches: 13. CDR3 length: 16 amino acids. The germline gives CDR1 LGHNT, CDR2 FRNRAP. The CDR3 DNA follows: TGTGCTAGTGGGGGGGACAGGGGAATCGGTATCGACGAGCAGTACTTC. It yields the protein CASGGDRGIGIDEQYF.

This chain connects TRBV28 to TRBJ1-2; no definite D call. The CDR3 is 12 amino acids. The germline V gene encodes CDR1 MDHEN and CDR2 SYDVKM. V lost 1 base and J 8 bases, leaving 8 bases between the germline ends. The DNA of the CDR3 is TGTGCCAGCAGTTTATCTGGGCAGGGCTACACCTTC. This translates into CASSLSGQGYTF.

This clonotype was counted at least ten times. The rearrangement joins TRBV7-2 to TRBJ2-2; 9 bases are a match to TRBD2. Germline V gives CDR1 SGHTA, CDR2 FQGNSA. Unmatched junction bases numbered 3, after V lost 2 bases and J lost 5 bases. The CDR3 runs to 15 residues. The CDR3 here is CASSLMLAGTGELFF. CDR3 nucleotide sequence: TGTGCCAGCAGCTTAATGCTAGCGGGGACCGGGGAGCTGTTTTTT.

At least ten counts were recorded for this clonotype. V usage is TRBV9 and J usage is TRBJ2-5; D tentatively reads TRBD1 or TRBD2 (5 bases each). The CDR3 is made up of 14 amino acids. Germline CDR1 and CDR2: SGDLS and YYNGEE. The V end lost 2 bases, the J end lost 5 bases, and 13 bases lay between the germline ends. CDR3 region: CASSVVGEGETQYF. In DNA, the CDR3 is TGTGCCAGCAGCGTGGTGGGGGAAGGGGAGACCCAGTACTTC. The full variable domain, rest sourced from reference TRBV9 and TRBJ2-5, is DSGVTQTPKHLITATGQRVTLRCSPRSGDLSVYWYQQSLDQGLQFLIQYYNGEERAKGNILERFSAQQFPDLHSELNLSSLELGDSALYFCASSVVGEGETQYFGPGTRLLVL.

The table lists this clonotype with many counts. J is TRBJ1-1 and V is TRBV29-1; 10 nucleotides agree with TRBD1. The CDR3 runs 14 residues. Germline V CDR1 and CDR2: SQVTM, ANQGSEA. After removal of 7 bases from V and 4 bases from J, the junction contained 9 bases not matched to a gene. This CDR3 reads CSAIPGQGSTEAFF. The CDR3 DNA sequence: TGCAGCGCAATCCCGGGACAGGGGAGCACTGAAGCTTTCTTT.

Ten or more counts support this clonotype. V usage is TRBV6-5 and J usage is TRBJ1-5; D is perhaps TRBD1 (5 bases). Germline V gene sequence: CDR1 MNHEY, CDR2 SVGAGI. CDR3 size: 15 residues. V was clipped by 4 bases and J by 2 bases, with 12 bases between them. The CDR3 DNA sequence: TGTGCCAGCAGTTTAGAGGGGAAGGGCAATCAGCCCCAGCATTTT. Protein: CASSLEGKGNQPQHF.

A few counts support this clonotype. This rearrangement joins TRBV10-3 to TRBJ1-5, with D possibly being TRBD1 (6 bases). Trimming pared 10 bases from V and 1 base from J, leaving 17 bases between. The CDR3 is made up of 15 amino acids. Germline lookup yields CDR1 ENHRY and CDR2 SYGVKD. The CDR3 nucleotides read TGTGCCACCTTTAATGGTACAGGGAGCAATCAGCCCCAGCATTTT. This sequence encodes CATFNGTGSNQPQHF.

This chain links TRBV28 with TRBJ1-6; no firm D call. V lost 2 bases and J 8 bases, leaving 4 bases between the germline ends. The V gene's germline CDR1 is MDHEN and CDR2 SYDVKM. CDR3 length equals 12 residues. The CDR3 here is CASSLGYSPLHF. The DNA for the CDR3 is TGTGCCAGCAGTTTAGGGTATTCACCCCTCCACTTT. Supplemented by reference TRBV28 and TRBJ1-6, the full variable domain reads DVKVTQSSRYLVKRTGEKVFLECVQDMDHENMFWYRQDPGLGLRLIYFSYDVKMKEKGDIPEGYSVSREKKERFSLILESASTNQTSMYLCASSLGYSPLHFGNGTRLTVT.

This clonotype has more than one count but fewer than ten. The chain recombines TRBV30 with TRBJ2-5, with 10 bases aligning to TRBD1. Germline-derived CDR1 and CDR2 are GTSNPN and SVGIG (reference sequence). V gave up 3 bases and J gave up 7 bases; unmatched junction bases: 8. The CDR3 has 14 amino acids. The CDR3 bases are TGTGCCTGGAGGGGGACAGGGGTCTCAGGGACCCAGTACTTC. This translates into CAWRGTGVSGTQYF.

In this sample, this clonotype turned up many times. The chain has TRBV7-8 and TRBJ1-1, with D perhaps matching TRBD1 (5 bases). Looked up from germline, CDR1 is SGHVS and CDR2 is FQNEAQ. CDR3 length: 14 amino acids. V lost 6 bases and J lost 0, with 11 bases in between. In DNA, the CDR3 is TGTGCCAGCAGATCCAGGGCCCTGAACACTGAAGCTTTCTTT. Its protein product is CASRSRALNTEAFF.

This chain connects TRBV20-1 to TRBJ2-5; 9 bases are shared with TRBD2. The V segment lost 2 bases and the J segment 5 bases; nucleotides outside the gene matches: 3. Germline V gene sequence: CDR1 DFQATT, CDR2 SNEGSKA (reference sequence). The CDR3 totals 13 residues. CDR3 nucleotides: TGCAGTGCTAGACTAGCGGGACGGGAGACCCAGTACTTC. Its translation: CSARLAGRETQYF.

This clonotype showed up many times. The J gene is TRBJ1-1, the V gene TRBV9; 8 positions agree with TRBD1. V trimming: 0 bases; J trimming: 0 bases; junction bases outside the gene matches: 4. CDR1 and CDR2 (germline): SGDLS, YYNGEE. This CDR3 is 16 amino acids long. DNA of the CDR3: TGTGCCAGCAGCGTAGGGACAGGGATCATGAACACTGAAGCTTTCTTT. It encodes CASSVGTGIMNTEAFF.

This clonotype was detected only a few times. V and J are TRBV11-1 and TRBJ1-1, with D perhaps matching TRBD1 (5 bases). Germline V CDR1 and CDR2: SGHAT, FQDESV (reference sequence). The CDR3 extends over 14 amino acids. V was clipped by 4 bases and J by 4 bases, with 13 bases between them. The CDR3 bases are TGTGCCAGCAGCTCGCAGGGATATGGCACTGAAGCTTTCTTT. It codes for CASSSQGYGTEAFF.

This clonotype has at least ten counts. This chain's CDR3 is CASSEVNYGYTF. CDR3 nucleotides: TGTGCCAGCAGTGAAGTGAACTATGGCTACACCTTC. The chain has TRBV6-1 and TRBJ1-2; D is ambiguous. Germline CDR1 MNHNS, CDR2 SASEGT. The CDR3 covers 12 residues. V was shortened by 1 base and J by 2 bases, with 2 bases between the two germline ends.

At least ten counts were recorded for this clonotype. This chain joins TRBV7-2 and TRBJ1-5; D is unclear. CDR3 length: 14 amino acids. CDR1 is SGHTA, CDR2 FQGNSA, per germline. V lost 1 base to trimming and J lost 2 bases, with 6 bases between them. The CDR3 coding sequence is TGTGCCAGCAGCTTAGGATGGGGCAATCAGCCCCAGCATTTT. Translating gives CASSLGWGNQPQHF.

The table lists this clonotype with many counts. V usage is TRBV11-3 and J usage is TRBJ1-1, with D hard to call. Deletions cut 0 bases from V and 6 bases from J, with 8 bases between. CDR1 SGHNT and CDR2 YENEEA come from the germline V gene. This CDR3 spans 13 amino acids. The CDR3 region has the DNA TGTGCCAGCAGCTTAGAGTGGAATTCTGAAGCTTTCTTT. Translating it yields CASSLEWNSEAFF.

This clonotype was recorded at least ten times. The V gene is TRBV20-1, the J gene TRBJ2-7, with TRBD1 identical over 8 bases. The germline CDR1 and CDR2 sequences are DFQATT and SNEGSKA (reference sequence). The CDR3 contains 14 residues. Trimming took 5 bases from V and 7 from J; bases not matched to a gene: 13. Here the CDR3 reads CSAAQGVAALEQYF. CDR3 sequence (DNA): TGCAGTGCTGCACAGGGGGTAGCCGCTCTTGAGCAGTACTTC.

This clonotype appeared many times. The rearrangement uses TRBV6-2 or TRBV6-3 and TRBJ2-7; possible D gene TRBD2, 6 bases. The V gene lost 6 bases and the J gene lost 1 base, with 13 bases spanning the gap. The germline CDR1 and CDR2 sequences are MNHEY and SVGEGT. The CDR3 runs to 14 residues. This CDR3 reads CASSPGTQSYEQYF. The CDR3 DNA reads as TGTGCCAGCAGCCCCGGGACTCAATCCTACGAGCAGTACTTC.